This T cell receptor (beta chain) came from a study of regulatory T cells in long-lasting Graves disease. This clonotype was found many times. Its antigen is not identified. Specified time point: newly diagnosed GD, antithyroid drugs for less than 3 months. Generation of the TCR library employed RNA extracted from PBMCs. The authors built TCR beta libraries using iRepertoire HTBI primers and Arm-PCR of CDR3 regions. MiXCR, run by TCRdb on the multiplex PCR reads, gives a single entry per CDR3 protein. The sample lists under 500,000 distinct CDR3 sequences, roughly 15% occurring once. The CDR3 is made up of 15 amino acids. Looked up from germline, CDR1 is SGHAT and CDR2 is FQNNGV. The V gene end was trimmed by 1 base and the J gene end by 7 bases; junction bases not matched to a gene: 7. Study-wide results and caveats: Relative to newly diagnosed Graves' patients, persistent ones had lower TCR diversity.

These data were also reused for a study on T cells in Graves' hyperthyroidism and ophthalmopathy. According to that study: A lack of ophthalmopathy progression within 18 months defined stable Graves' hyperthyroidism. Stable hyperthyroidism and ophthalmopathy were separated using 13 V-J signatures.

The rearrangement uses TRBV11-2 and TRBJ1-5; 7 positions agree with TRBD1. The specimen comprised peripheral blood mononuclear cells (PBMCs), sampled at new diagnosis, from a patient treated with antithyroid drugs. This clonotype was obtained from a woman aged 30 to 39 with Graves disease. The DNA of the CDR3 is TGTGCCAGCAGCTTAGGAGACAGGGCTCGCCAGCCCCAGCATTTT. As protein: CASSLGDRARQPQHF.